This T cell receptor (beta chain) was retrieved from a study of blood T cell repertoires in COVID-19. As for the study in general: Sources were T cells, B-cell-depleted T cells, or PBMCs; the material itself was cDNA or gDNA.

In the original processing: Estimation of nucleated cell counts relied on the amplification of reference gene primers. The assay was immunoSEQ multiplex PCR, and TCRdb's table has in-frame clones only and misses some. From that table come the V and J calls and clone size; the DNA was used to work out D and trimming. The sample has 30,000 to 35,000 clones, about 94% seen once. CDR1 LNHNV and CDR2 YYDKDF come from the germline V gene (reference sequence). CDR3 length equals 16 residues. Trimming cost V 2 bases and J 3 bases; bases outside gene matches: 9. This clonotype was sampled from a human donor in a cohort sampled during active COVID-19. This chain joins TRBV15 and TRBJ2-7, with 8 bases that match TRBD2. The sequencing sample was made of peripheral blood. CDR3 DNA sequence: TGTGCCACCAGCAGATCCCTCACCGGGACTAGCTACGAGCAGTACTTC. Encoded protein: CATSRSLTGTSYEQYF.